This T cell receptor beta chain is from a study of blood T cells in healthy people across ages. Notes on the study in general: A greater number of naive CD4+ cells and higher diversity distinguished long-lived donors from aged donors. Underestimates were what the diversity estimates from one million T cells were considered to be.

The second PCR ran about 6 to 12 cycles with a sample-barcoded 5' primer and J-beta primers. Each cDNA was tagged by a template-switch adaptor containing 12 random nucleotides. Every sample gave at least 3 million paired-end reads containing CDR3. Using its own MiXCR run on the 5' RACE reads, TCRdb lists one record per CDR3 protein. The sample contains 1.6 million or so distinct CDR3 sequences, about 31% of which appear only once. As regards this clonotype: Antigen: not known.

CDR1 and CDR2 (germline): LNHDA, SQIVND (reference sequence). The length of the CDR3 is 14 residues. Trimming stripped 7 bases from V and 0 bases from J, with 13 bases between. The chain has TRBV19 and TRBJ2-7; D gene unclear. The sequencing input was blood. The clonotype originates from a woman between 25 and 40 years old in good health. The CDR3 sequence: CASKKESDSYEQYF. The CDR3 nucleotides are TGTGCCAGTAAAAAAGAGTCAGACTCCTACGAGCAGTACTTC.